These 14 T cell receptor beta chains were all obtained from the same sample, sequenced in a study of somatic mutations in T cells in chronic GVHD. Method: immunoSEQ multiplex PCR; TCRdb's copy keeps in-frame clones and lacks some. Of some 13,000 clones in the sample, around 80% were seen once. The sample consisted of Vbeta20-negative CD4+ T cells from blood. The receptor source for this set is a male patient between 45 and 59 years old with chronic graft-versus-host disease. The graft donor may account for some of the T cells.

The V call is TRBV4-2, the J call TRBJ2-5; TRBD1 matches at 7 bases. J gave up 1 base and V 2 bases, and 10 bases lay outside the gene matches. This CDR3 has 17 amino acids. Germline V lookup: CDR1 LGHNA, CDR2 YNFKEQ. The chain's CDR3 is CASSQNPGQPSQETQYF. The CDR3 DNA is TGTGCCAGCAGCCAAAATCCGGGACAGCCTTCCCAAGAGACCCAGTACTTC.

This clone appeared a few times. The chain joins TRBV28 to TRBJ1-1; weak D call: TRBD1 (6 bases). The CDR3 covers 15 residues. Germline V gene data show CDR1 as MDHEN and CDR2 as SYDVKM. Deletions cut 7 bases from V and 0 bases from J, with 15 bases between. CDR3 sequence: CASNYGGGLNTEAFF. The CDR3 nucleotides read TGTGCCAGCAATTATGGGGGGGGCCTGAACACTGAAGCTTTCTTT.

V gene TRBV29-1 combines with J gene TRBJ2-3; 8 nucleotides agree with TRBD2. J lost 4 bases, V lost 4 bases, and 10 bases had no gene match. Germline CDR1 reads SQVTM; CDR2 reads ANQGSEA. The CDR3 consists of 15 residues. This CDR3 is CSVARISGSADTQYF. The CDR3 region has the DNA TGCAGCGTTGCCCGGATAAGCGGGAGCGCAGATACGCAGTATTTT.

V is TRBV10-1 and J is TRBJ1-1, with 10 bases identical to TRBD1. V lost 6 bases and J lost 4; bases outside the gene matches: 23. This CDR3 is 20 amino acids long. CDR1 is WNHNN and CDR2 is SYGVQD in the germline V gene (reference sequence). The CDR3, as DNA: TGCGCCAGCAGGTCCCGGGACAGGGGAACCCCGGGGTCGAAGGGCACTGAAGCTTTCTTT. It codes for CASRSRDRGTPGSKGTEAFF.

This chain joins TRBV6-5 and TRBJ1-6; TRBD1 matches at 10 bases. This CDR3 has 13 amino acids. V dropped 6 bases and J dropped 13; count of bases not matched to a gene: 6. Germline CDR1 reads MNHEY; CDR2 reads SVGAGI. CDR3 sequence reads: CASRMDRGYPLHF. CDR3 nucleotide sequence: TGTGCCAGCAGAATGGACAGGGGGTATCCCCTCCACTTT.

The V gene is TRBV10-2, the J gene TRBJ1-2; D possibly corresponds to TRBD1 (5 bases). V lost 5 bases, J lost 2 bases, and 9 bases lay in between. The germline CDR1 and CDR2 sequences are WSHSY and SAAADI. The CDR3 extends over 13 amino acids. The CDR3 is CASSPGVNYGYTF. The CDR3 DNA reads as TGCGCCAGCAGTCCGGGGGTAAACTATGGCTACACCTTC.

V and J are TRBV27 and TRBJ2-2, with D uncertain. V was cut by 0 bases and J by 1 base, with 9 bases left in between. Germline-derived CDR1 and CDR2 are MNHEY and SMNVEV (reference sequence). The CDR3 is made up of 16 amino acids. The CDR3 region has the DNA TGTGCCAGCAGTTTATCGTGGCAGTTGAACACCGGGGAGCTGTTTTTT. Translation gives CASSLSWQLNTGELFF.

The chain carries TRBV18 and TRBJ1-1, with TRBD1 identical over 8 bases. The length of the CDR3 is 16 residues. Germline CDR1 KGHSH, CDR2 LQKENI. Unmatched junction bases numbered 10, after V lost 1 base and J lost 6 bases. CDR3 region: CASSPRGTGRGAEAFF. In DNA form, the CDR3 reads TGTGCCAGCTCACCACGGGGGACAGGAAGGGGCGCTGAAGCTTTCTTT.

This clone was seen a single time. V is TRBV11-2 and J is TRBJ2-1, with 7 nucleotides matching TRBD2. Germline CDR1 is SGHAT and CDR2 is FQNNGV. There are 12 residues in the CDR3. The V gene end was trimmed by 5 bases and the J gene end by 15 bases; junction bases not matched to a gene: 10. This CDR3 is CASSRDRGEAFF. The CDR3 DNA follows: TGTGCCAGCAGCCGTGACCGGGGGGAGGCGTTCTTC.

This rearrangement joins TRBV9 to TRBJ1-2, with D tentatively TRBD1 (5 bases). The CDR3 spans 13 residues. The ends were cut back, 2 bases at V and 8 bases at J, with 13 bases in the middle. Germline CDR1 reads SGDLS; CDR2 reads YYNGEE. CDR3 bases: TGTGCCAGCAGCGTTCTTGGGGGGGAGGGCTACACCTTC. Translated, it gives CASSVLGGEGYTF. The full variable domain, completed using reference TRBV9 and TRBJ1-2, is DSGVTQTPKHLITATGQRVTLRCSPRSGDLSVYWYQQSLDQGLQFLIQYYNGEERAKGNILERFSAQQFPDLHSELNLSSLELGDSALYFCASSVLGGEGYTFGSGTRLTVV.

V gene TRBV6-5 combines with J gene TRBJ1-2; no definite D call. This CDR3 region has 13 residues. Looked up from germline, CDR1 is MNHEY and CDR2 is SVGAGI. Between the trimmed V and J ends, which lost 2 bases and 8 bases, there was a span of 12 bases. The CDR3 region has the DNA TGTGCCAGCAGTTACGAGGCCGAAAGGGGCTACACCTTC. It is translated as CASSYEAERGYTF.

The J gene is TRBJ1-6, the V gene TRBV7-9, with 7 bases that match TRBD1. There are 13 residues in the CDR3. Germline CDR1 SEHNR, CDR2 FQNEAQ (reference sequence). V was clipped by 5 bases and J by 10 bases; unmatched bases: 5. CDR3 amino acids: CASSRDSGSPLHF. The CDR3 DNA follows: TGTGCCAGCAGCAGGGACAGCGGGTCACCCCTCCACTTT.

The rearrangement links TRBV19 to TRBJ1-5; weak D call: TRBD1 (5 bases). Germline assignment: CDR1 LNHDA and CDR2 SQIVND (reference sequence). The CDR3 spans 13 residues. Trimming shortened V by 6 bases and J by 4 bases, and 10 bases separated the two germline ends. The CDR3 reads CASRLDKNQPQHF. CDR3 bases: TGTGCCAGTAGGTTGGACAAGAATCAGCCCCAGCATTTT.

This sequence joins TRBV9 and TRBJ2-5, with 10 bases matching TRBD2. V gave up 0 bases and J gave up 4 bases; unmatched junction bases: 0. The CDR3 runs 14 residues. Per germline, CDR1 SGDLS and CDR2 YYNGEE. DNA for the CDR3: TGTGCCAGCAGCGTAGAGCGGGGGGGAGAGACCCAGTACTTC. It yields the protein CASSVERGGETQYF.